This T cell receptor beta chain was sequenced during a study of cytomegalovirus exposure and HLA in healthy donors. Study in general: Later, an analysis reported that the approximately 120 validation repertoires had used the same platform as the approximately 680 first-cohort repertoires. Study findings and constraints: Despite most TCR sequences being rare, some public TCRs occurred in many donors. High specificity and sensitivity for cytomegalovirus status were reported for the classifier.

With respect to this clone: Its antigen is not known.

Assay: immunoSEQ multiplex PCR; the TCRdb copy retains only in-frame clones and omits some. The profile covers under 150,000 clones, with roughly 90% appearing a single time and 1.5% to 2% taken by the ten largest. J was trimmed by 6 bases and V by 3 bases; bases with no gene match: 5. CDR1 SGHRS and CDR2 YFSETQ come from the germline V gene. The CDR3 extends over 15 amino acids. The sample taken for sequencing was PBMCs. The TCR sequence derives from a woman in her late teens or twenties in good health and CMV-seronegative. The rearrangement uses TRBV5-1 and TRBJ2-2, with 10 bases fitting TRBD1. CDR3: CASSWGTGASGELFF. The CDR3 region has the DNA TGCGCCAGCAGCTGGGGGACAGGGGCATCCGGGGAGCTGTTTTTT.